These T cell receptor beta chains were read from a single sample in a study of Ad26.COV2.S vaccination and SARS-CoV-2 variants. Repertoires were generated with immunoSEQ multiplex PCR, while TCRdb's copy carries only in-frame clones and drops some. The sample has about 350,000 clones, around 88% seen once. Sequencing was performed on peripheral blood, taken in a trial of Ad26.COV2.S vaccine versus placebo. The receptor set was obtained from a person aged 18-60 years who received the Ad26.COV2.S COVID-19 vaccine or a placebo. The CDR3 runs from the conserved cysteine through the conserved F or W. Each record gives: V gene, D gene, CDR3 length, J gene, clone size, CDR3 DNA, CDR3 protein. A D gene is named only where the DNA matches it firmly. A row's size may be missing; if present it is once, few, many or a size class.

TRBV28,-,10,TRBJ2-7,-,TGTGCCAGCAGTTCCCGACGACTAATCTTC,CASSSRRLIF
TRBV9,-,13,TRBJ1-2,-,TGTGCCAGCTCCCGGGACATGAACTATGGCTACACCTTC,CASSRDMNYGYTF
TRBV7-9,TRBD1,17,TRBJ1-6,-,TGTGCCAGCAGCCGACTAGACAGGGGGCTCTCAAATTCACCCCTCCACTTT,CASSRLDRGLSNSPLHF
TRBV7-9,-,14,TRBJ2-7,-,TGTGCCAGCAGCTTATGGCGACGGGTGGACGAGCAGTACTTC,CASSLWRRVDEQYF
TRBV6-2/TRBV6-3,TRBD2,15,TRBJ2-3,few,TGTGCCAGCAGCGACGCCACTAGCGGCACAGATACGCAGTATTTT,CASSDATSGTDTQYF
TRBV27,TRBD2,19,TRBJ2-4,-,TGTGCCAGCAGTTCCCGACTAGCGGGAGAAATCGGGTCCAAAAACATTCAGTACTTC,CASSSRLAGEIGSKNIQYF
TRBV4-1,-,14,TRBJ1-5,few,TGCGCCAGCAGCCAAGATAAGGTAGGGCAGCCCCAGCATTTT,CASSQDKVGQPQHF
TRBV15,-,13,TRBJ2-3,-,TGTGCCACCAGGGGGACCGCCACAGATACGCAGTATTTT,CATRGTATDTQYF
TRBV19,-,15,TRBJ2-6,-,TGTGCCAGTAGTATCGGACAGTTCCGGGCCAACGTCCTGACTTTC,CASSIGQFRANVLTF
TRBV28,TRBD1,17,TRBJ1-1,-,TGTGCCAGCAGTACACAGGGGAAAGGATCTATGAACACTGAAGCTTTCTTT,CASSTQGKGSMNTEAFF
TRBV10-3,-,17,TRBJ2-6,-,TGTGCCATCAGTGGAGACCAGGGGAGGGTTGGGGCCAACGTCCTGACTTTC,CAISGDQGRVGANVLTF
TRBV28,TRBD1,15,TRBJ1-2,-,TGTGCCAGCAGTCCTGGGACAGGGGCTAACTATGGCTACACCTTC,CASSPGTGANYGYTF
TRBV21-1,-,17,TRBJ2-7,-,TGTGCCAGCAGCAAAGCTTCCAGCGGCCGGGGGATTTACGAGCAGTACTTC,CASSKASSGRGIYEQYF
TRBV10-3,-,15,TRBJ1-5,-,TGTGCCATCAGTGAGTCAGCGAATAGCAATCAGCCCCAGCATTTT,CAISESANSNQPQHF
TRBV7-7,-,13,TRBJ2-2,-,TGTGCTAGCAGCGGTGCACTTGGCGGGGAGCTGTTTTTT,CASSGALGGELFF
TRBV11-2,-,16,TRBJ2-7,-,TGTGCCAGCAGCTTAGATCCGCAAGGGGCGGTATACGAGCAGTACTTC,CASSLDPQGAVYEQYF
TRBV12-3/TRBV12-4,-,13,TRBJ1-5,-,TGTGCCAGCAGTACACAGAATAATCAGCCCCAGCATTTT,CASSTQNNQPQHF
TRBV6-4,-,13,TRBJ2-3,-,TGTGCCAGCAGTCGGGGACTGACAGATACGCAGTATTTT,CASSRGLTDTQYF
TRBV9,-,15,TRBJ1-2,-,TGTGCCAGCAGTCCTATGCCCGCAGGGACTTATGGCTACACCTTC,CASSPMPAGTYGYTF
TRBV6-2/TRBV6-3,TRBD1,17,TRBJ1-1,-,TGTGCCAGCAGTTATTCCAGGACAGGGTCTGGGAACACTGAAGCTTTCTTT,CASSYSRTGSGNTEAFF
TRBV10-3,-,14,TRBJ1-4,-,TGTGCCATCAGCGCCAAGGGAGAAGGGGAAAAACTGTTTTTT,CAISAKGEGEKLFF
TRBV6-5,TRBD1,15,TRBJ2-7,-,TGTGCCAGCAGACGACAGGGAAGGGGAAACTACGAGCAGTACTTC,CASRRQGRGNYEQYF
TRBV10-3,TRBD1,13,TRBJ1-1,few,TGTGCCATGAAGACAGGGACGAACACTGAAGCTTTCTTT,CAMKTGTNTEAFF
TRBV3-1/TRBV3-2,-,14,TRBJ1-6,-,TGTGCCAGCAGCCAAGTCTTCCAGATCTCACCCCTCCACTTT,CASSQVFQISPLHF
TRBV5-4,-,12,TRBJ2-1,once,TGTGCCAGCAGCTTGGTGGTGAATGAGCAGTTCTTC,CASSLVVNEQFF
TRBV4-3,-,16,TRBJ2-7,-,TGCGCCAGCAGCCAAGATCGCTGGACAGAATTACGCGAGCAGTACTTC,CASSQDRWTELREQYF
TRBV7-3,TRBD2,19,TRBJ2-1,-,TGTGCCAGCAGCTTAAAGCTAGCGGGGGGGCTGCTCTCCTACAATGAGCAGTTCTTC,CASSLKLAGGLLSYNEQFF
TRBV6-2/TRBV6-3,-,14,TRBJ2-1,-,TGTGCCAGCAGTTACGGACTCGCCTACAATGAGCAGTTCTTC,CASSYGLAYNEQFF
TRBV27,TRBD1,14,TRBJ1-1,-,TGTGCCAGCAGTTCCGCAGGGGGAGGCACTGAAGCTTTCTTT,CASSSAGGGTEAFF
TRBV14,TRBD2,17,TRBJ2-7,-,TGTGCCAGCAGCCAAGGGCCTCGGTTGCGGGGGGGATACGAGCAGTACTTC,CASSQGPRLRGGYEQYF
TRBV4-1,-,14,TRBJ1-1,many,TGCGCCAGCAGCCGCACAGGAGCGAACACTGAAGCTTTCTTT,CASSRTGANTEAFF
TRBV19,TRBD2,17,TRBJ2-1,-,TGTGCCAGTAGTGGGAGCGGGAGGCGAGACTCCTACAATGAGCAGTTCTTC,CASSGSGRRDSYNEQFF
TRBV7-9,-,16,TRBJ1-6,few,TGTGCCAGCAGCTTAGTCCAGGGAGCGCGAAATTCACCCCTCCACTTT,CASSLVQGARNSPLHF
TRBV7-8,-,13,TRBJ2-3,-,TGTGCCAGCAGCCTACCGTGGGGAGATACGCAGTATTTT,CASSLPWGDTQYF
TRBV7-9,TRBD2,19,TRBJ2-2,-,TGTGCCAGCAGCTTCCCATTTAGCGGGAGGGACGCGAACACCGGGGAGCTGTTTTTT,CASSFPFSGRDANTGELFF
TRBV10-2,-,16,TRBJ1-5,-,TGCGCCAGCAGTGAAGGTGTATCCCAGGGGAATCAGCCCCAGCATTTT,CASSEGVSQGNQPQHF
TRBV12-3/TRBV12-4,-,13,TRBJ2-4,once,TGTGCCAGCAGTATAGCCGTGAGGGGGATTCAGTACTTC,CASSIAVRGIQYF
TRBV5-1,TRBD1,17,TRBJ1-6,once,TGCGCCAGCAGCATACGTCCCGGGACAGGTTTGAATTCACCCCTCCACTTT,CASSIRPGTGLNSPLHF
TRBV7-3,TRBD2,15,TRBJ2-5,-,TGTGCCAGCAGCTTAGTCGGGGGGGTCCAAGAGACCCAGTACTTC,CASSLVGGVQETQYF
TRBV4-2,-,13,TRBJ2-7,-,TGTGCCAGCAGCCAAGGAGGCAACTACGAGCAGTACTTC,CASSQGGNYEQYF
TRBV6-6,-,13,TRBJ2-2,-,TGTGCCAGCGATTGGGGCTACACCGGGGAGCTGTTTTTT,CASDWGYTGELFF
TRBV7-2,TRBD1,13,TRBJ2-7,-,TGTGCCAGCAGCTTAGATTCACAGGGGTCGCAGTACTTC,CASSLDSQGSQYF
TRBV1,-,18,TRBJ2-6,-,TGCACCAGCAGCCGAAAGACAGGTATTAGATCTGGGGCCAACGTCCTGACTTTC,CTSSRKTGIRSGANVLTF
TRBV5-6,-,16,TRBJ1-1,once,TGTGCCAGCAGCCAGGCCCGCGGGACAACGAACACTGAAGCTTTCTTT,CASSQARGTTNTEAFF
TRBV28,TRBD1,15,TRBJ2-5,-,TGTGCCAGCAGTCCCCGACAGGGGGCGCAAGAGACCCAGTACTTC,CASSPRQGAQETQYF
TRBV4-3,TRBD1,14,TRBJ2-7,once,TGCGCCAGCAGCCACAAGGGGGACAGCTACGAGCAGTACTTC,CASSHKGDSYEQYF
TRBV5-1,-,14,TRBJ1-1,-,TGCGCCAGCAGCCCCGGGGCGGAGAACACTGAAGCTTTCTTT,CASSPGAENTEAFF